Listed below are T cell receptor beta chains from one sample, sequenced in a study of OX40 agonist ivuxolimab in advanced cancers. The table came from immunoSEQ multiplex PCR; TCRdb's copy has only in-frame clones and leaves some out. The sample contains under 70,000 clones, roughly 90% of which appear only once. The material was CD4+ or CD8+ T cells sorted from blood, obtained in a trial of the OX40 agonist ivuxolimab. The receptors derive from an adult with an advanced solid tumor such as melanoma, head and neck, liver or kidney cancer. Both conserved end residues are part of each CDR3. The D gene is left open where the match is weak. Rows give clone size only sometimes, using once, few, many, or a class for an expanded clone.

V gene	clone size	D gene	J gene	CDR3 protein	CDR3 DNA
TRBV11-2	once	.	TRBJ1-5	CASSPGAGQGQPQHF	TGTGCCAGCAGCCCAGGGGCGGGCCAGGGGCAGCCCCAGCATTTT
TRBV6-1	.	.	TRBJ2-7	CASSRPGTLTYEQYF	TGTGCCAGCAGTCGCCCCGGGACTTTGACCTACGAGCAGTACTTC
TRBV5-1	.	.	TRBJ1-6	CASSLTGSDSPLHF	TGCGCCAGCAGCTTGACAGGGTCTGATTCACCCCTCCACTTT
TRBV10-2	.	.	TRBJ2-7	CASSEIGGNRAVEQYF	TGCGCCAGCAGTGAGATAGGGGGGAACCGGGCGGTGGAGCAGTACTTC
TRBV19	.	TRBD1	TRBJ2-7	CASSIEGAAGGYEQYF	TGTGCCAGTAGTATAGAGGGGGCCGCAGGGGGCTACGAGCAGTACTTC
TRBV18	.	.	TRBJ2-3	CASSPPESGTQYF	TGTGCCAGCTCACCACCGGAGAGCGGTACGCAGTATTTT
TRBV2	.	TRBD1	TRBJ1-4	CASSVLTGQREKLFF	TGTGCCAGCAGTGTACTGACAGGGCAGAGGGAAAAACTGTTTTTT
TRBV19	.	.	TRBJ2-1	CASIPTGQHEQFF	TGTGCCAGTATTCCTACAGGGCAGCATGAGCAGTTCTTC
TRBV19	.	.	TRBJ2-3	CASTPGSSTDTQYF	TGTGCCAGTACCCCGGGGAGTAGCACAGATACGCAGTATTTT
TRBV19	.	TRBD1	TRBJ2-1	CASRSDRGLPGGPHNEQFF	TGTGCCAGTCGGTCAGACAGGGGGCTGCCGGGGGGGCCCCACAATGAGCAGTTCTTC
TRBV7-3	.	.	TRBJ2-6	CASSAGHSSSGANVLTF	TGTGCCAGCAGCGCAGGTCACTCCAGCTCTGGGGCCAACGTCCTGACTTTC
TRBV10-1	.	.	TRBJ2-3	CASSVSVTSTDTQYF	TGCGCCAGCAGTGTATCGGTAACTAGCACAGATACGCAGTATTTT
TRBV6-1	.	.	TRBJ1-4	CASSEALTNEKLFF	TGTGCCAGCAGTGAAGCGCTAACTAATGAAAAACTGTTTTTT
TRBV4-2	few	.	TRBJ2-7	CASSQDTGRYYEQYF	TGTGCCAGCAGCCAAGATACGGGGCGGTACTACGAGCAGTACTTC
TRBV5-1	.	TRBD2	TRBJ2-3	CASSLGLAGGTDTQYF	TGCGCCAGCAGCCTTGGACTAGCGGGGGGCACAGATACGCAGTATTTT
TRBV6-1	.	.	TRBJ1-1	CASNGGTEAFF	TGTGCCAGCAACGGGGGGACTGAAGCTTTCTTT
TRBV7-3	.	.	TRBJ2-2	CASSQAGGELFF	TGTGCCAGCAGCCAGGCGGGCGGGGAGCTGTTTTTT
TRBV6-6	.	.	TRBJ1-1	CASSIGGEPEAFF	TGTGCCAGCAGTATTGGGGGGGAACCTGAAGCTTTCTTT
TRBV5-1	.	.	TRBJ2-7	CASSPWGAVEQYF	TGCGCCAGCAGCCCCTGGGGGGCCGTCGAGCAGTACTTC
TRBV19	few	.	TRBJ2-3	CAITDSTDTQYF	TGTGCCATCACAGACTCCACAGATACGCAGTATTTT
TRBV19	.	.	TRBJ1-5	CASSMAPSNQPQHF	TGTGCCAGTAGTATGGCGCCTAGCAATCAGCCCCAGCATTTT
TRBV30	.	TRBD2	TRBJ2-1	CAWSGRTERLAGVPYNEQFF	TGTGCCTGGAGTGGGCGGACAGAGAGACTAGCGGGGGTTCCCTACAATGAGCAGTTCTTC
TRBV9	once	TRBD1	TRBJ1-2	CASSVGGQGSSGYTF	TGTGCCAGCAGCGTGGGGGGACAGGGCTCGAGCGGCTACACCTTC
TRBV7-2	.	TRBD2	TRBJ2-1	CASSLAPTSGLNEQFF	TGTGCCAGCAGCTTAGCACCGACTAGCGGGCTCAATGAGCAGTTCTTC
TRBV6-6	.	TRBD1	TRBJ2-1	CASSYSQGARNEQFF	TGTGCCAGCAGTTACTCTCAGGGGGCCCGGAATGAGCAGTTCTTC
TRBV4-2	.	.	TRBJ1-2	CASSQEAVSNYGYTF	TGTGCCAGCAGCCAAGAGGCCGTTTCTAACTATGGCTACACCTTC
TRBV30	.	.	TRBJ2-2	CAWSVLQGSGELFF	TGTGCCTGGAGTGTATTACAGGGCTCCGGGGAGCTGTTTTTT
TRBV7-7	.	.	TRBJ2-6	CAGSGQNKCHKSRANVLTF	TGTGCCGGCAGCGGTCAAAATAAGTGCCACAAAAGTCGGGCCAACGTCCTGACTTTC
TRBV5-1	medium-sized	TRBD2	TRBJ2-7	CASSATSGMTYEQYF	TGCGCCAGCAGCGCCACTAGCGGGATGACCTACGAGCAGTACTTC
TRBV30	.	.	TRBJ1-2	CAADNYGYTF	TGTGCCGCGGATAACTATGGCTACACCTTC
TRBV7-2	.	TRBD2	TRBJ2-1	CASSLGEGSELRNEQFF	TGTGCCAGCAGCTTAGGGGAGGGGTCAGAGCTGAGGAATGAGCAGTTCTTC
TRBV19	.	TRBD1	TRBJ1-1	CASSVMGTGRTEAFF	TGTGCCAGTAGTGTGATGGGGACAGGGAGGACTGAAGCTTTCTTT
TRBV30	.	TRBD2	TRBJ2-5	CAWSALRTSGVQETQYF	TGTGCCTGGAGTGCCCTCCGGACTAGCGGGGTTCAAGAGACCCAGTACTTC
TRBV7-9	.	TRBD1	TRBJ2-2	CASRADGTGKPGELFF	TGTGCCAGCAGGGCCGACGGGACAGGGAAGCCCGGGGAGCTGTTTTTT
TRBV29-1	.	TRBD2	TRBJ2-3	CSVALAGTDTQYF	TGCAGCGTTGCACTAGCGGGCACAGATACGCAGTATTTT
TRBV6-5	.	.	TRBJ1-3	CASMLRNTIYF	TGTGCCAGCATGTTACGGAACACCATATATTTT
TRBV5-1	.	.	TRBJ2-1	CASSLGQGINEQFF	TGCGCCAGCAGCTTGGGCCAGGGGATCAATGAGCAGTTCTTC
TRBV7-9	.	.	TRBJ1-1	CASSLWESTEAFF	TGTGCCAGCAGCTTATGGGAGAGCACTGAAGCTTTCTTT